What follows is one T cell receptor (beta chain) and its context. The antigen is undetermined. The sample is drawn from a study of shared clonotypes between healthy human individuals. Study-level information: The study enrolled a couple of women and a few men aged 18 to 49. Study outcomes and limitations: Generally, estimated richness proved larger in naive subsets than it did in memory subsets.

Selected positively for CCR7 and CD45RO-negative, naive CD8 cells excluded terminally differentiated effector memory CD45RA+ cells. None of the donors, who were healthy HIV-negative adults, had recently had acute infections or vaccinations. Assay used: immunoSEQ multiplex PCR; TCRdb lists only in-frame clones, some missing. The repertoire holds roughly 2.1 million clones, with 90% to 95% as singletons. Germline V gene lookup returns CDR1 WNHNN and CDR2 SYGVQD (reference sequence). The length of the CDR3 is 14 residues. Trimming stripped 10 bases from V and 3 bases from J, with 18 bases between. Source material: naive CD8+ T cells from PBMCs. The source of this sequence is a young man in good health. Some clones in this sample may be carry-over from other donors' samples. The J gene is TRBJ1-1, the V gene TRBV10-1; D unclear. The CDR3 loop is CANPRATEDTEAFF. Written as DNA, the CDR3 is TGCGCCAACCCCCGCGCGACGGAAGACACTGAAGCTTTCTTT.